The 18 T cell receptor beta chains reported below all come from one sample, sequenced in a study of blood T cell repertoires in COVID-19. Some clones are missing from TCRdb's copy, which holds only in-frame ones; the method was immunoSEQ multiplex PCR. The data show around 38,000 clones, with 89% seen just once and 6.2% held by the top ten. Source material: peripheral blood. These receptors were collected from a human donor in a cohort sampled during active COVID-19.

The CDR3 DNA sequence: TGTGCCAGCAGCCTAGGACAGGGTCCGGATTCACCCCTCCACTTT. Translated: CASSLGQGPDSPLHF. The chain joins TRBV3-1 (or the pseudogene TRBV3-2) to TRBJ1-6; 8 bases are a match to TRBD1. Germline assignment: CDR1 LGHDT and CDR2 YNNKEL (reference sequence). The V and J ends lost 4 bases and 8 bases, in that order; junction bases with no gene match: 7. CDR3 length: 15 residues.

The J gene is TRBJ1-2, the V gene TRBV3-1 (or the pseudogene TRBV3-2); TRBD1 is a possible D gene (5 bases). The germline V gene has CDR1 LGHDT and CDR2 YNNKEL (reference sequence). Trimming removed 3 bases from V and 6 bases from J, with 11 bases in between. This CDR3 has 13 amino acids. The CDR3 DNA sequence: TGTGCCAGCAGCCACAGGGAATCCGATGGCTACACCTTC. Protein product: CASSHRESDGYTF.

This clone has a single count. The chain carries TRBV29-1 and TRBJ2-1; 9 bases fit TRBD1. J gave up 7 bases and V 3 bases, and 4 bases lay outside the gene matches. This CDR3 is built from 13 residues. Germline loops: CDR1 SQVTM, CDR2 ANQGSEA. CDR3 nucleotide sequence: TGCAGCGTTGATACAGGGGGCGGAAATGAGCAGTTCTTC. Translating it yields CSVDTGGGNEQFF.

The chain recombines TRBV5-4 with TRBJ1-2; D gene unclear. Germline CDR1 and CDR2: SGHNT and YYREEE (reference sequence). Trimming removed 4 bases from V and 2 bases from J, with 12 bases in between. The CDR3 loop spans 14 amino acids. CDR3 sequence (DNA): TGTGCCAGCAGCACTGGCGCACAGAACTATGGCTACACCTTC. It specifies CASSTGAQNYGYTF.

The CDR3 DNA reads as TGTGCCAGCAACATATGGACAGAGATGAACACTGAAGCTTTCTTT. Translation gives CASNIWTEMNTEAFF. This chain links TRBV7-9 with TRBJ1-1; perhaps TRBD1 as D (6 bases). The CDR3 is 15 amino acids. CDR1 and CDR2 (germline): SEHNR, FQNEAQ (reference sequence). Trimming cost V 7 bases and J 0 bases, with 15 bases left between them.

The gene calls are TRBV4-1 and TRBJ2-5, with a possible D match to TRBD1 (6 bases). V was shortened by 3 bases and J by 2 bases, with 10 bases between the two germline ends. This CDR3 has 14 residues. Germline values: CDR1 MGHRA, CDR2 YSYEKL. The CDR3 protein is CASSHPQGQETQYF. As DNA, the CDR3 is TGCGCCAGCAGCCATCCCCAGGGGCAAGAGACCCAGTACTTC.

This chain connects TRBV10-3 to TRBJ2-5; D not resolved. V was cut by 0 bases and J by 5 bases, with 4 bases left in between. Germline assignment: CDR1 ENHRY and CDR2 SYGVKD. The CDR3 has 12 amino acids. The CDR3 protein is CAISESRETQYF. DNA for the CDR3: TGTGCCATCAGTGAGTCCAGGGAGACCCAGTACTTC.

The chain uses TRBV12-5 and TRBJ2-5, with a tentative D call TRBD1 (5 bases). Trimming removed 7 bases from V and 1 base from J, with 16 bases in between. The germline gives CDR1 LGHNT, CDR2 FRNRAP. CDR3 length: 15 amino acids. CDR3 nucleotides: TGTGCTAGTGTTAGGGGCGATGTGAGCCAAGAGACCCAGTACTTC. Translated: CASVRGDVSQETQYF.

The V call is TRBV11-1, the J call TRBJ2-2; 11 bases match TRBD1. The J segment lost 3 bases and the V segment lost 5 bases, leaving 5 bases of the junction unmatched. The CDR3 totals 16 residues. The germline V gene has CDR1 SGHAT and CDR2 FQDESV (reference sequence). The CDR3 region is CASSAGQGADTGELFF. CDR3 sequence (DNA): TGTGCCAGCAGCGCCGGACAGGGGGCAGACACCGGGGAGCTGTTTTTT.

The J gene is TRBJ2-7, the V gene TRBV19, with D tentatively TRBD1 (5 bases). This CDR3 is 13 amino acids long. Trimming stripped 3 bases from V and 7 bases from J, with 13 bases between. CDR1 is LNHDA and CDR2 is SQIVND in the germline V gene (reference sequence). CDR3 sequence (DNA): TGTGCCAGTAGTATCTCCAGGGTCAATGAGCAGTACTTC. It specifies CASSISRVNEQYF.

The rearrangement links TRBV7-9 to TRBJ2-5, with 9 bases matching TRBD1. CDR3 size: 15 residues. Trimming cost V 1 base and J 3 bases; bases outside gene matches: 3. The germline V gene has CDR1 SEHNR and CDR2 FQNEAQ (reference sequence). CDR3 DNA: TGTGCCAGCAGCTTAGTTGGGGACAGGGAAGAGACCCAGTACTTC. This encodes CASSLVGDREETQYF.

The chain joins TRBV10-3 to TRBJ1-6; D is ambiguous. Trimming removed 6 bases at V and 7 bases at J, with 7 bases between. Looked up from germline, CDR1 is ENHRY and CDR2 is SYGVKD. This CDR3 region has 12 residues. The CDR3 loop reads CAIRSENSPLHF. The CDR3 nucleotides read TGTGCCATCAGATCGGAGAATTCACCCCTCCACTTT.

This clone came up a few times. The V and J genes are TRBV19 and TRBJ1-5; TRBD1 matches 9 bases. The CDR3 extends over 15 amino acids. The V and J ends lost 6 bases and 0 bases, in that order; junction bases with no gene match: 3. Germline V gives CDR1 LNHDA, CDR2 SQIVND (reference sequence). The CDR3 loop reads CASRPTGGSNQPQHF. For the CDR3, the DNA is TGTGCCAGTAGACCGACAGGGGGTAGCAATCAGCCCCAGCATTTT.

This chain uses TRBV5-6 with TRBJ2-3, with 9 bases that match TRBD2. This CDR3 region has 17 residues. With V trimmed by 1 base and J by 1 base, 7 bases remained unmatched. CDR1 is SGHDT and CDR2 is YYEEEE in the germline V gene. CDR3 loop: CASSLLVAGAGTDTQYF. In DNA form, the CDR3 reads TGTGCCAGCAGCTTGTTGGTAGCGGGAGCTGGCACAGATACGCAGTATTTT.

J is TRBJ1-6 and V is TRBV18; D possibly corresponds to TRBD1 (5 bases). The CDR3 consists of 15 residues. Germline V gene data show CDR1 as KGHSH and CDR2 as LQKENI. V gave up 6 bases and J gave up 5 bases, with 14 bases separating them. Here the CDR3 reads CASSPPGGNNSPLHF. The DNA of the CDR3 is TGTGCCAGCTCCCCCCCCGGGGGGAATAATTCACCCCTCCACTTT.

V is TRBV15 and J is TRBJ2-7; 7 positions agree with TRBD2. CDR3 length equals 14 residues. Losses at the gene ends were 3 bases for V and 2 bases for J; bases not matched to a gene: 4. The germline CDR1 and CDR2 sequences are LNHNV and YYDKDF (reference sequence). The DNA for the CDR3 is TGTGCCACCAGCAGGGGAGGGACGACCTACGAGCAGTACTTC. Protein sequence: CATSRGGTTYEQYF.

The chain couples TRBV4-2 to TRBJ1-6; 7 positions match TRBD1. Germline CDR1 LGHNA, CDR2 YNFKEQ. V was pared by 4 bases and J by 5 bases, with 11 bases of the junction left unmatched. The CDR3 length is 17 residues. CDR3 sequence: CASSRGGGPVDNSPLHF. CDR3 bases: TGTGCCAGCAGCCGAGGAGGGGGCCCCGTGGATAATTCACCCCTCCACTTT.

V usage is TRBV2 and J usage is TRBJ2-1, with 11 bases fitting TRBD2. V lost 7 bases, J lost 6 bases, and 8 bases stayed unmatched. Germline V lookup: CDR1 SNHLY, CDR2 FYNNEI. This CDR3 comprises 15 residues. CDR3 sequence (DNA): TGTGCCAGCAATCCCGGGACTAGCGGATTCAATGAGCAGTTCTTC. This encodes CASNPGTSGFNEQFF.